This T cell receptor (beta chain) was documented in a study of CD8+ T cells in alopecia areata (dated by TCRdb to 2016 to 2019). Regarding the research as a whole: The treated patients, all with moderate-to-severe alopecia areata, were enrolled in an open-label pilot trial of oral tofacitinib given at 5 to 10 mg twice daily. immunoSEQ multiplex PCR using 35 Vbeta forward primers and 13 Jbeta reverse primers was used to amplify TCRbeta CDR3 regions. In both human patients and the C3H/HeJ mouse model, the study applied high-throughput TCRbeta sequencing to look at T cell clonal expansion in alopecia areata. Patients stayed on tofacitinib for 6 to 18 months and then had 6 months of follow-up off drug so that delayed response and recurrence could be assessed. Scalp clonality was compared across normal scalp (n=4), patchy alopecia areata scalp (n=8), and alopecia totalis/universalis scalp (n=8). On the human side, TCRbeta sequencing was run on scalp tissue and on sorted CD4+ and CD8+ peripheral blood T cells from healthy controls and from alopecia areata patients with either patchy or totalis/universalis disease. RNA was extracted with the PAXgene miRNA kit for fixed scalp, the miRNeasy kit for PBMCs, and the RNeasy kit for mouse skin. Biopsies were taken from tofacitinib-treated patients at baseline and at 4 and 24 weeks of treatment, and a later scalp biopsy was taken in several of the tofacitinib-treated patients.

In this sample, this clone turned up once. Its binding antigen is unknown. Base qualities are not provided; no much larger clone lies one nucleotide away. The sample's time point label, in plain terms: baseline before oral tofacitinib. Lesional scalp punch biopsies and peripheral blood were obtained from alopecia areata patients. PBMCs were separated by density centrifugation and stained for CD3, CD4 and CD8, after which CD4+ and CD8+ T cells were sorted on a FACSAria. CDR1 and CDR2 are read off the germline V gene as SGHAT and FQNNGV. V and J are truncated by 0 bases and 9 bases respectively, leaving an intervening sequence of 12 bases. Including the terminal cysteine and phenylalanine, the CDR3 comprises 14 residues. CDR3 DNA only is kept here, 42 bases in frame from base 1. Libraries were prepared through the immunoSEQ multiplex PCR assay. RNA was extracted from all samples and reverse transcribed into cDNA as template for TCR sequencing. First-strand cDNA was synthesized with SuperScript III using a 2:1 mix of oligo-dT and random hexamers. Amplification bias was assessed with a synthetic immune receptor repertoire, and residual bias was removed computationally. In the paper's pipeline: Raw reads were preprocessed to remove errors, and CDR3 was defined by IMGT conventions from the conserved cysteine to phenylalanine. Clonality was computed as 1 minus the Shannon entropy, with the entropy normalized by log2 of the number of productive unique TCRs. Scalp TCRbeta sequences were cross-referenced with sorted blood CD4 and CD8 repertoires so that the CD4 or CD8 identity of scalp clones could be inferred. In TCRdb, the immuneACCESS table is reduced to in-frame sequences with V and J assigned. These tables do not hold every clone; where another copy was compared, an unresolved V gene accounts for under half, and the others remain unexplained. The V and J calls and clone size were taken over from that table, and D and trimming were inferred from the DNA. The sample contains some 56,000 clones, 95% to 97% of them found a single time. The ten largest account for roughly 26% of the sample.

Study-level results and caveats: Shared TCR sequences between patients were less evident than in mice, which may be partly attributable to HLA diversity in the patient population. Unlike mouse skin, where gammadelta T cells dominate, normal human skin contains resident alphabeta T cells that get sequenced too, which complicates analysis of the scalp TCR repertoire. Lesional scalp, especially in alopecia totalis/universalis, showed higher clonality and more expanded CD8+ clones than normal scalp, suggesting antigenic drive.

This sequence was found in a human donor with alopecia areata. The chain joins TRBV11-2 to TRBJ2-1; no D segment can be confidently identified. The sequences come from CD8+ T cells sorted from blood, collected at week 0. The nucleotides are TGTGCCAGCAGCTTAGATTGGCAGGTTGTTGAGCAGTTCTTC. Its protein reads: CASSLDWQVVEQFF. When the CDR3 is completed using the reference TRBV11-2 and TRBJ2-1 genes on either side, the full variable domain is EAGVAQSPRYKIIEKRQSVAFWCNPISGHATLYWYQQILGQGPKLLIQFQNNGVVDDSQLPKDRFSAERLKGVDSTLKIQPAKLEDSAVYLCASSLDWQVVEQFFGPGTRLTVL.